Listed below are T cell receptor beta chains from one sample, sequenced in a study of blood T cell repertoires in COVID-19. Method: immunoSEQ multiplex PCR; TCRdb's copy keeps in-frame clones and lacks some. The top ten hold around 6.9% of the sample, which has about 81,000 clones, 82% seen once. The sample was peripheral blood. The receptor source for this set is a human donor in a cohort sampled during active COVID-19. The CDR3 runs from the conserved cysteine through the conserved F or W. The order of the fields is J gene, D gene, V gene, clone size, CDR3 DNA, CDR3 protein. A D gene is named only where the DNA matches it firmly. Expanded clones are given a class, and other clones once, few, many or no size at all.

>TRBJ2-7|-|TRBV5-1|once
TGCGCCAGCAGCTTGGGGAGAGGGGAGCAGTACTTC
CASSLGRGEQYF
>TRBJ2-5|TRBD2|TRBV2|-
TGTGCCAGCAGGGTCCTAGCGGGGGAAGAGACCCAGTACTTC
CASRVLAGEETQYF
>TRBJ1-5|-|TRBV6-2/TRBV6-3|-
TGTGCCAGCAGTCCCCCCACAGGGATTCGCAATCAGCCCCAGCATTTT
CASSPPTGIRNQPQHF
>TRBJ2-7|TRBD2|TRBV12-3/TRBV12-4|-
TGTGCCAGCGGAGGGACTAGCGTATACGAGCAGTACTTC
CASGGTSVYEQYF
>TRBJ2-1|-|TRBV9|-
TGTGCCAGCAGCGTAGCCGGGACTCTCTACAATGAGCAGTTCTTC
CASSVAGTLYNEQFF
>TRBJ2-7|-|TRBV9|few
TGTGCCAGCAGTCTAGCGCTGGAAGGCTACGAGCAGTACTTC
CASSLALEGYEQYF
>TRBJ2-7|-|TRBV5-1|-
TGCGCCAGCAGCCCTGAAGCCGGGACTCTTTCCTACGAGCAGTACTTC
CASSPEAGTLSYEQYF
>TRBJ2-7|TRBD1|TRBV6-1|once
TGTGCCAGCAGTGAAATGGGACAGCCATTCTACGAGCAGTACTTC
CASSEMGQPFYEQYF
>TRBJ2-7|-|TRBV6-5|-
TGTGCCAGCAGTTACCTTAAATTTGACACGTCCTACGAGCAGTACTTC
CASSYLKFDTSYEQYF
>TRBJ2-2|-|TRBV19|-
TGTGCCAGTAGTATAGAAGGGGGGGCTTACACCGGGGAGCTGTTTTTT
CASSIEGGAYTGELFF
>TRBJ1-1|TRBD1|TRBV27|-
TGTGCCAGCAGTTCGGGACAGCACCAGAACACTGAAGCTTTCTTT
CASSSGQHQNTEAFF
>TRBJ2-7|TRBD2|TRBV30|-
TGTGCCTGGACCCTAGCGGGGAAGAGCTCCTACGAGCAGTACTTC
CAWTLAGKSSYEQYF
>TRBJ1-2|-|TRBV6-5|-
TGTGCCAGCAGTCCCCGCAGGCAGGGCTACACCTTC
CASSPRRQGYTF
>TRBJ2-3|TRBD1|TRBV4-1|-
TGCGCCAGCAGCCAGGGTGGCAGGGGGCGAACAGATACGCAGTATTTT
CASSQGGRGRTDTQYF
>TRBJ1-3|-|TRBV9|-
TGTGCCAGCAGCCGCGGGACGGCGGAACGAAACACCATATATTTT
CASSRGTAERNTIYF
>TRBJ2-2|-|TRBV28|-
TGTGCCAGCAGTTTATTAGCCGGGGAGCTGTTTTTT
CASSLLAGELFF
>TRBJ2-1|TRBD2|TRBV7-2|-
TGTGCCAGCAGCTTAGAGCCGGGGGGCTCCTACAATGAGCAGTTCTTC
CASSLEPGGSYNEQFF
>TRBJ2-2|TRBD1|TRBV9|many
TGTGCCAGCAGCGGAAGACAGGGGAACACCGGGGAGCTGTTTTTT
CASSGRQGNTGELFF
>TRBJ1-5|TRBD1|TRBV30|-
TGTGCCTGGAGTCCTCCCCCACAGGGGGTGAGCAATCAGCCCCAGCATTTT
CAWSPPPQGVSNQPQHF
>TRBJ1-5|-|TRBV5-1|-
TGCGCCAGCAGCCCCGATCGGGGGGCGGGTCAGCCCCAGCATTTT
CASSPDRGAGQPQHF
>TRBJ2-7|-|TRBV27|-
TGTGCCAGCAGTCTACCTGGCGCCATGGGCCCCTGGGACGAGCAGTACTTC
CASSLPGAMGPWDEQYF
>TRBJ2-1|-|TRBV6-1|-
TGTGCCAGCAGTGAATTTGAGGCAAGCTCCTACAATGAGCAGTTCTTC
CASSEFEASSYNEQFF
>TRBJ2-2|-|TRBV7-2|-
TGTGCCAGCAGCTTAGTGGCAGTGAACACCGGGGAGCTGTTTTTT
CASSLVAVNTGELFF
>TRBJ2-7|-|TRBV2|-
TGTGCCAGCAGTGTTGGTAGAACTTACGAGCAGTACTTC
CASSVGRTYEQYF
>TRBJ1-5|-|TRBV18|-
TGTGCCAGCTCACCACCCGGTCAGCCCCAGCATTTT
CASSPPGQPQHF
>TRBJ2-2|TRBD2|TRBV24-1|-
TGTGCCACCACGGACGGGGGGACCGGGGAGCTGTTTTTT
CATTDGGTGELFF
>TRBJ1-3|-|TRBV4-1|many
TGCGCCAGCAGCCAAACAGGGAGCTCTGGAAACACCATATATTTT
CASSQTGSSGNTIYF
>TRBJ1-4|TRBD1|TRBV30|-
TGTGCCTGGAACCCGACAGGGTGGGATGAAAAACTGTTTTTT
CAWNPTGWDEKLFF
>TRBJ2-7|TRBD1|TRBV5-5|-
TGTGCCAGCGCTTGGGGACAGGGCCCCTCCTACGAGCAGTACTTC
CASAWGQGPSYEQYF
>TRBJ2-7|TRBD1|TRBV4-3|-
TGCGCCAGCAGCCGGGACGACAGGGTTTCCTACGAGCAGTACTTC
CASSRDDRVSYEQYF
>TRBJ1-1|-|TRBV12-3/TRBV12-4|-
TGTGCCAGCAGTTTCGGTACGGGGAGTGAAGCTTTCTTT
CASSFGTGSEAFF
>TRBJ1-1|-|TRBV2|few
TGTGCCAGCAGTGAAGCGGGGAGTAACACTGAAGCTTTCTTT
CASSEAGSNTEAFF
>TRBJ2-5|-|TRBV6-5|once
TGTGCCAGCATTAAGCAGGGGCGGGAGACCCAGTACTTC
CASIKQGRETQYF
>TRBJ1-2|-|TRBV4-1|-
TGCGCCAGCAGCCACCCCCGGGAGGGAGAGGGCTACACCTTC
CASSHPREGEGYTF
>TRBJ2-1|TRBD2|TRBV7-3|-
TGTGCCAGCAGCTTGTCCCTAGCGGGGGTGGGTGAGCAGTTCTTC
CASSLSLAGVGEQFF
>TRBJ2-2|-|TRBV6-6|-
TGTGCCAGCAGTTTTTCCCGGGACACGAACACCGGGGAGCTGTTTTTT
CASSFSRDTNTGELFF
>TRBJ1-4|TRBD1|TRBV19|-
TGTGCCAGTAGTGACAGGGGTGTGGGTGAAAAACTGTTTTTT
CASSDRGVGEKLFF
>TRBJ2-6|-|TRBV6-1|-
TGTGCCAGCAGTGAGTTTAGCTCTGGGGCCAACGTCCTGACTTTC
CASSEFSSGANVLTF
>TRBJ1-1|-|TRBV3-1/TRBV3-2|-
TGTGCCAGCAGCCAAGGGGCAGTCGCCTCCACTGAAGCTTTCTTT
CASSQGAVASTEAFF
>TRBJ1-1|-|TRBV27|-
TGTGCCAGCAGTCTAAGGCCAACGAGGGCGGCTTTCTTT
CASSLRPTRAAFF
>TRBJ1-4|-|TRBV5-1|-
TGCGCCAGCAGCTCTTTGGGGGCACAGGGCCTTAATGAAAAACTGTTTTTT
CASSSLGAQGLNEKLFF
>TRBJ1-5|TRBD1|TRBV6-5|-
TGTGCCAGCAGCCTAGGGGGCGGGGGCAATCAGCCCCAGCATTTT
CASSLGGGGNQPQHF
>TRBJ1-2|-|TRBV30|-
TGTGCCTGGAGTCGGGCAGGGTGGAGATATGGCTACACCTTC
CAWSRAGWRYGYTF
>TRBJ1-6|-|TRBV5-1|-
TGCGCCAGCAGCCCGAATCAGGGAGGGAGTTCACCCCTCCACTTT
CASSPNQGGSSPLHF
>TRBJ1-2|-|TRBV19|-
TGTGCCAGTAACCCGATCGACAGGTTGGGTAACTATGGCTACACCTTC
CASNPIDRLGNYGYTF
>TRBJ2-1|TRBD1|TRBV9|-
TGTGCCAGCAGCGCCGGGACAGGGAGGCAGTTCTTC
CASSAGTGRQFF
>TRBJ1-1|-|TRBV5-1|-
TGCGCCAGCAGCTTGGGAAATGGACAGTATGAAGCTTTCTTT
CASSLGNGQYEAFF
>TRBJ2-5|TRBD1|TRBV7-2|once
TGTGCCAGCAGCCCAGCCCTTGGGACAGGGGGGCGGGAGACCCAGTACTTC
CASSPALGTGGRETQYF
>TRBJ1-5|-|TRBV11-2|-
TGTGCCAGCAGCCTGGGGGGAGATCAGCCCCAGCATTTT
CASSLGGDQPQHF
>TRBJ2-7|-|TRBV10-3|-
TGTGCCATCAGGGGGGACAACCCCTACGAGCAGTACTTC
CAIRGDNPYEQYF
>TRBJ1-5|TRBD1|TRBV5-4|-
TGTGCCAGCAGCTTGGGAGGGGGCCAGCCCCAGCATTTT
CASSLGGGQPQHF
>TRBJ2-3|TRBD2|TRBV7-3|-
TGTGCCAGCAGCGCCCTAGCGGGGCGCACAGATACGCAGTATTTT
CASSALAGRTDTQYF
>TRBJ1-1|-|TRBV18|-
TGTGCCAGCTCACGCCCGGACAGCCACACTGAAGCTTTCTTT
CASSRPDSHTEAFF